This T cell receptor beta chain appears in the sequencing data of a study of blood T cell repertoires in COVID-19. In the source study's methods: Estimated nucleated cell counts came from reference gene primer amplification. Here immunoSEQ multiplex PCR was the method, and the copy in TCRdb shows in-frame clones only, minus some. That table gives V, J and clone size, and the DNA gave D and trimming. The sample has fewer than 300,000 clones; about 86% are singletons. This clone was observed a single time. Looked up from germline, CDR1 is SNHLY and CDR2 is FYNNEI. CDR3 length: 14 amino acids. The J segment lost 9 bases and the V segment lost 7 bases, leaving 10 bases of the junction unmatched.

The chain links TRBV2 to TRBJ2-1; 9 nucleotides line up with TRBD1. The sequenced material came from peripheral blood. The receptor comes from a person between 65 and 80 years old with COVID-19, enrolled during active disease. The CDR3 DNA reads as TGTGCCAGCAAACAGGGGGCTTCGGGTGGTGAGCAGTTCTTC. Its translation is CASKQGASGGEQFF.